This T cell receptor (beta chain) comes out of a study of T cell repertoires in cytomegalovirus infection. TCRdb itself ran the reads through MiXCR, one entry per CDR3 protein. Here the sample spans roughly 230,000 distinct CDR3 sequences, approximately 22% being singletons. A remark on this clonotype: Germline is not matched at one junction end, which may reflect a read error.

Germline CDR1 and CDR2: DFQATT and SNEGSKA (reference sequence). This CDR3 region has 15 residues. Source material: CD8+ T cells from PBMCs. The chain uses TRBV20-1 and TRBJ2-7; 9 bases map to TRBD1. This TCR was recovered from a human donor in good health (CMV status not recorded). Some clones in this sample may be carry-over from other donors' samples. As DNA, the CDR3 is TGCAGTGCTAGTTGGGGACAGGGTGTAGGTCTCGAGCTGTACTTC. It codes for CSASWGQGVGLELYF.